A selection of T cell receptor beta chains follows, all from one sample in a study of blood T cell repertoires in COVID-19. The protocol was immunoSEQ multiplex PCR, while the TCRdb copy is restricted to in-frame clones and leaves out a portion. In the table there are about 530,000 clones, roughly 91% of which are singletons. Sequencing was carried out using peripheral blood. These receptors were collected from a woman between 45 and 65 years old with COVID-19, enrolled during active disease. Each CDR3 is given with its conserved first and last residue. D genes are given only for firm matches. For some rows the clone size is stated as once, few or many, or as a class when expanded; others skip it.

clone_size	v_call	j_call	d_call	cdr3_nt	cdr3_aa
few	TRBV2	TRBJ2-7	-	TGTGCCAGCAACCCGGACAGTCTTTCCATGGCCTACGAGCAGTACTTC	CASNPDSLSMAYEQYF
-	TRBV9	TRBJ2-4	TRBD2	TGTGCCAGCAGCGTAGGACTAGCGGGGGGGTCCAAAAACATTCAGTACTTC	CASSVGLAGGSKNIQYF
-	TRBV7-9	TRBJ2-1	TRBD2	TGTGCCAGCAGCTTCAGGACTAGCGGTAACAATGAGCAGTTCTTC	CASSFRTSGNNEQFF
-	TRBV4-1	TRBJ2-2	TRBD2	TGCGCCAGCAGCCCCTCCGGGACTACCACCGGGGAGCTGTTTTTT	CASSPSGTTTGELFF
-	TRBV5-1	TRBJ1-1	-	TGCGCCAGCAGCCCGCTGACAGACCTGGGTACTGAAGCTTTCTTT	CASSPLTDLGTEAFF
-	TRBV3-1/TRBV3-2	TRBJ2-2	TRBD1	TGTGCCAGCAGCCTAGCAGGCAGGGGGCGAACCGGGGAGCTGTTTTTT	CASSLAGRGRTGELFF
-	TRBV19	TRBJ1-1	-	TGTGCCAGTAGTATGGGGGGGCAGGCGAGGGAGAACACTGAAGCTTTCTTT	CASSMGGQARENTEAFF
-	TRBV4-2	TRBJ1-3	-	TGTGCCAGCAGCCAAGAGCAAGGGGCGTGGGGAAACACCATATATTTT	CASSQEQGAWGNTIYF
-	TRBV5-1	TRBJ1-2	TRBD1	TGCGCCAGCAGCCCGAGACAGGGTTCCTCTGGTAACTATGGCTACACCTTC	CASSPRQGSSGNYGYTF
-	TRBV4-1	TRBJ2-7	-	TGCGCCAGCAGCCAAGATCTTCGGGGGGCCCTGGGGGAGCAGTACTTC	CASSQDLRGALGEQYF
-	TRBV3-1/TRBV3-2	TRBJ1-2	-	TGTGCCAGCAGCCCCACGGGGGTGAATAACTATGGCTACACCTTC	CASSPTGVNNYGYTF
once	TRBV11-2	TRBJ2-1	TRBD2	TGTGCCAGCCGAGCCACGGGGGGTACCTACAATGAGCAGTTCTTC	CASRATGGTYNEQFF
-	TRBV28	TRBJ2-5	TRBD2	TGTGCCAGCAGACCGGGGGGGCTCCAAGAGACCCAGTACTTC	CASRPGGLQETQYF